The 12 T cell receptor beta chains below were found in one sample sequenced in a study of T cell repertoires in cytomegalovirus infection. For these TCRs, the target antigens are not known. TCRdb re-derived calls from the reads in MiXCR, one entry per CDR3 protein. The table has roughly 920,000 distinct CDR3 sequences, around 30% seen once; the top ten hold about an eighth. Sequencing was performed on cultured CD8+ T cells from PBMCs, taken from culture after CMV antigen stimulation. These TCRs come from a human donor in good health (CMV status not recorded). Some clones in this sample may be carry-over from other donors' samples.

The V call is TRBV7-6, the J call TRBJ2-7, with D possibly matching TRBD1 (6 bases). The CDR3 spans 16 residues. The germline gives CDR1 SGHVS, CDR2 FNYEAQ. Trimming stripped 4 bases from V and 7 bases from J, with 23 bases between. The DNA of the CDR3 is TGTGCCAGCAGCTCGAGGGACACCGACCTTGGTGGGGAGCAGTACGTC. Protein product: CASSSRDTDLGGEQYV.

This chain connects TRBV11-2 to TRBJ2-7; 12 positions agree with TRBD2. Germline trimming cut 4 bases from V and 7 bases from J; bases unmatched to any gene: 5. The CDR3 is 14 residues long. CDR1 is SGHAT and CDR2 is FQNNGV in the germline V gene. In nucleotides, the CDR3 is TGTGCCAGCAGCTGGACTAGCGGGGTGTGGGAGCAGTACTTC. It is translated as CASSWTSGVWEQYF.

This clonotype occurred a few times. This chain uses TRBV7-6 with TRBJ1-1, with D hard to call. Germline V CDR1 and CDR2: SGHVS, FNYEAQ. CDR3 length: 15 amino acids. The V end was cut by 7 bases, the J end by 5 bases, with 20 bases between. In DNA, the CDR3 is TGTGCCAGCAATTCATTCGTTTGGGTACTGACTGAAGCTTTCTTT. Translated: CASNSFVWVLTEAFF.

To note about this clonotype: Being one base from a much bigger clone, this may be a read error. Given the absence of the conserved phenylalanine or tryptophan at the CDR3 end, a read error is likely. V is TRBV11-2 and J is TRBJ2-5, with D maybe TRBD2 (5 bases). V gave up 5 bases and J gave up 0 bases, with 10 bases separating them. CDR1 SGHAT and CDR2 FQNNGV come from the germline V gene. The CDR3 has 14 residues. CDR3 DNA: TGTGCCAGCAGCCCAGAGGGTTACCAAGAGACCCAGTACCTC. Its protein product is CASSPEGYQETQYL.

J is TRBJ2-1 and V is TRBV4-2; D is possibly TRBD2 (5 bases). The germline gives CDR1 LGHNA, CDR2 YNFKEQ. Trimming shortened V by 1 base and J by 3 bases, and 10 bases separated the two germline ends. The CDR3 consists of 15 residues. DNA for the CDR3: TGTGCCAGCAGCCAAGCGAGCGGATTCTACAATGAGCAGTTCTTC. Protein sequence: CASSQASGFYNEQFF.

This clonotype was detected many times. The chain uses TRBV7-9 and TRBJ2-1; the D gene is possibly TRBD2 (5 bases). The CDR3 covers 14 residues. Trimming removed 5 bases from V and 6 bases from J, with 14 bases in between. The germline V gene encodes CDR1 SEHNR and CDR2 FQNEAQ (reference sequence). CDR3 in amino acids: CASSPTREINEQFF. CDR3 sequence (DNA): TGTGCCAGCAGCCCAACTAGGGAAATCAATGAGCAGTTCTTC.

This clonotype came up many times. The chain uses TRBV7-2 and TRBJ2-6, with a tentative D call TRBD2 (5 bases). Between the trimmed V and J ends, which lost 10 bases and 1 base, there was a span of 14 bases. This CDR3 comprises 15 residues. CDR1 and CDR2 (germline): SGHTA, FQGNSA. The CDR3 nucleotides read TGTGCCACACTTACTAGGAAGTCTGGGGCCAACGTCCTGACTTTC. Its protein is CATLTRKSGANVLTF.

The chain recombines TRBV5-6 with TRBJ2-7; D is possibly TRBD2 (5 bases). Germline CDR1 reads SGHDT; CDR2 reads YYEEEE. The CDR3 contains 14 residues. V lost 0 bases, J lost 4 bases, and 11 bases lay in between. The CDR3 here is CASSLGRLLYEQYV. CDR3 sequence (DNA): TGTGCCAGCAGCTTGGGGCGACTACTTTACGAGCAGTACGTC.

This rearrangement joins TRBV10-3 to TRBJ1-5; 7 bases match TRBD1. The germline CDR1 and CDR2 sequences are ENHRY and SYGVKD. The CDR3 has 12 residues. V trimming: 10 bases; J trimming: 3 bases; junction bases outside the gene matches: 3. Here the CDR3 DNA reads TGTGCCAGCAGGGGGATCAATCAGCCCCAGCATTTT. Encoded protein: CASRGINQPQHF.

This clonotype was counted ten times or more. V usage is TRBV7-9 and J usage is TRBJ1-1; possibly TRBD1 for D (5 bases). The CDR3 consists of 12 residues. Germline V gene sequence: CDR1 SEHNR, CDR2 FQNEAQ (reference sequence). The V gene lost 7 bases and the J gene lost 4 bases, with 10 bases spanning the gap. CDR3 sequence: CASTSGGTEAFF. CDR3 DNA: TGTGCCAGCACCTCGGGGGGCACTGAAGCTTTCTTT. The variable domain in full, with the rest retrieved from reference TRBV7-9 and TRBJ1-1, is DTGVSQNPRHKITKRGQNVTFRCDPISEHNRLYWYRQTLGQGPEFLTYFQNEAQLEKSRLLSDRFSAERPKGSFSTLEIQRTEQGDSAMYLCASTSGGTEAFFGQGTRLTVV.

The table lists this clonotype with a few counts. The chain joins TRBV3-1 to TRBJ2-1, with 14 bases matching TRBD2. The CDR3 is 16 residues long. The J segment lost 7 bases and the V segment lost 3 bases, leaving 5 bases of the junction unmatched. In germline, CDR1 is LGHDT, CDR2 YNNKEL (reference sequence). CDR3 coding DNA: TGTGCCAGCAGCCAGCGACTAGCGGGGGGGCGAAATGAGCAGTTCTTC. Protein: CASSQRLAGGRNEQFF.

The chain recombines TRBV20-1 with TRBJ2-1; D is perhaps TRBD1 (6 bases). CDR3 length equals 14 residues. Trimming shortened V by 1 base and J by 7 bases, and 14 bases separated the two germline ends. CDR1 and CDR2 (germline): DFQATT, SNEGSKA (reference sequence). DNA of the CDR3: TGCAGTGCTAGAGCCTACAGGGCCCAGAATGAGCAGTTCTTC. This translates into CSARAYRAQNEQFF.